This TCR beta chain came from a study of T cells in Graves' hyperthyroidism and ophthalmopathy. General study results and limits: Blood shared most expanded thyroid clonotypes above 0.001.

Not enrolled were patients with uncontrolled infection, other autoimmune disease, pregnancy or lactation. Diagnostic decisions used clinical symptoms, serum thyroxine and TRAb, thyroid ultrasound and orbital computed tomography. CDR3 size: 13 residues. The V and J ends lost 2 bases and 5 bases respectively, with 9 bases between them. The germline V gene encodes CDR1 MDHEN and CDR2 SYDVKM. This clonotype occurred many times. Its target is unknown. RNA transcripts yielded amplified TCR beta CDR3 regions. The study used the HTBI primer set for a first-round RT-PCR of the TCR CDR3. TCRdb ran MiXCR on the multiplex PCR reads and lists one entry per CDR3 protein. The sample records 650,000 to 750,000 distinct CDR3 sequences, 11% to 15% being singletons.

This chain uses TRBV28 with TRBJ1-1; D is uncertain. The TCR sequence derives from a woman aged 18-30 years with Graves' hyperthyroidism. Sequencing was done on a sample of blood. The CDR3: CASSLPVGTEAFF. Here the CDR3 DNA reads TGTGCCAGCAGTTTACCCGTAGGGACTGAAGCTTTCTTT.